The 28 T cell receptor beta chains given below trace back to one sample, sequenced in a study of blood T cell repertoires in COVID-19. Produced via immunoSEQ multiplex PCR; TCRdb's table is partial and in-frame only. The data show about 470,000 clones, roughly 87% seen once. Sequencing was performed on PBMCs or T cells enriched from blood (not recorded which). Source of these receptors: a woman aged 18-29 years who had recovered from COVID-19.

The chain joins TRBV6-4 to TRBJ2-3; D is perhaps TRBD2 (5 bases). Germline V lookup: CDR1 MRHNA, CDR2 SNTAGT. The CDR3 loop spans 14 amino acids. The V end was cut by 5 bases, the J end by 1 base, with 10 bases between. CDR3 in DNA: TGTGCCAGCAGTACGGGGTACGGCACAGATACGCAGTATTTT. Its translation: CASSTGYGTDTQYF.

V and J are TRBV20-1 and TRBJ1-1, with no clear D. The germline V gene encodes CDR1 DFQATT and CDR2 SNEGSKA (reference sequence). V was shortened by 6 bases and J by 0 bases, with 17 bases between the two germline ends. The CDR3 sequence is 15 residues long. CDR3 residues: CSASTTRGLNTEAFF. CDR3 DNA sequence: TGCAGTGCAAGTACTACTAGAGGGTTGAACACTGAAGCTTTCTTT.

This chain uses TRBV5-1 with TRBJ1-6; D call uncertain. The germline V gene encodes CDR1 SGHRS and CDR2 YFSETQ. V dropped 4 bases and J dropped 5 bases, with 13 bases sitting between them. This CDR3 contains 15 residues. The CDR3 loop is CASSPPAGDNSPLHF. The CDR3 DNA sequence: TGCGCCAGCAGCCCCCCCGCCGGGGATAATTCACCCCTCCACTTT.

J is TRBJ2-3 and V is TRBV6-6; 9 bases fit TRBD2. The germline gives CDR1 MNHNY, CDR2 SVGAGI (reference sequence). There are 18 residues in the CDR3. V shed 5 bases, J shed 2 bases, and the junction held 14 bases outside the gene matches. CDR3 coding DNA: TGTGCCAGCAGTCCCACACCTCCGACTAGCGGATTCACAGATACGCAGTATTTT. It encodes CASSPTPPTSGFTDTQYF.

This clone was seen once. Other DNA sequences in this specimen translate into the identical CDR3. The genes are TRBV2 and TRBJ1-5; D is possibly TRBD1 (5 bases). Germline assignment: CDR1 SNHLY and CDR2 FYNNEI. Trimming took 5 bases from V and 4 from J, leaving 9 bases between them. The CDR3 is made up of 13 amino acids. The DNA of the CDR3 is TGTGCCAGCAGTCCTGACAGTAATCAGCCCCAGCATTTT. Amino acid sequence: CASSPDSNQPQHF.

The rearrangement joins TRBV4-1 to TRBJ2-3; TRBD1 is a possible D gene (6 bases). Between the trimmed V and J ends, which lost 1 base and 3 bases, there was a span of 14 bases. This CDR3 is built from 16 residues. Germline CDR1 and CDR2: MGHRA and YSYEKL. Written as DNA, the CDR3 is TGCGCCAGCAGCCAAGTGGGCAACAGGGCGACAGATACGCAGTATTTT. Translation gives CASSQVGNRATDTQYF.

The CDR3 nucleotides read TGCAGCGGGAGGGGCCTTGGAGGTGAAGCTTTCTTT. Translation gives CSGRGLGGEAFF. The chain is built from TRBV29-1 and TRBJ1-1, with a tentative D call TRBD1 (5 bases). The CDR3 extends over 12 amino acids. Trimming pared 7 bases from V and 7 bases from J, leaving 16 bases between. Germline V gene lookup returns CDR1 SQVTM and CDR2 ANQGSEA.

This chain connects TRBV6-5 to TRBJ2-7; D is perhaps TRBD1 (6 bases). CDR1 is MNHEY and CDR2 is SVGAGI in the germline V gene. This CDR3 region has 15 residues. V shed 3 bases and J shed 0 bases, with 12 bases lying between them. The CDR3 nucleotides read TGTGCCAGCAGTTATGACCGGGACACCTCCTACGAGCAGTACTTC. Protein product: CASSYDRDTSYEQYF.

V gene TRBV4-1 combines with J gene TRBJ2-7, with 11 bases identical to TRBD2. J gave up 7 bases and V 4 bases, and 9 bases lay outside the gene matches. This CDR3 region has 15 residues. Germline V gene lookup returns CDR1 MGHRA and CDR2 YSYEKL. CDR3 DNA sequence: TGCGCCAGCAGCCTTTCACTAGCGGGGGAGCAGGAGCAGTACTTC. As protein: CASSLSLAGEQEQYF.

The gene calls are TRBV5-1 and TRBJ1-4; 9 positions match TRBD1. This CDR3 is built from 17 residues. V gave up 0 bases and J gave up 8 bases; unmatched junction bases: 11. Germline V gene lookup returns CDR1 SGHRS and CDR2 YFSETQ. The CDR3 region is CASSLALGGQGGEKLFF. In DNA, the CDR3 is TGCGCCAGCAGCTTGGCCTTGGGGGGACAGGGCGGCGAAAAACTGTTTTTT.

This sequence joins TRBV6-6 and TRBJ1-2; 7 bases fit TRBD1. J gave up 7 bases and V 5 bases, and 7 bases lay outside the gene matches. Germline V gives CDR1 MNHNY, CDR2 SVGAGI (reference sequence). The CDR3 is 13 amino acids. CDR3 loop: CASSTTGDGGYTF. The CDR3 nucleotides are TGTGCCAGCAGTACCACAGGGGACGGTGGCTACACCTTC.

A remark on this clone: Sequence at one end of the junction differs from germline and may be a read error. The V call is TRBV7-2, the J call TRBJ1-2; the D gene is possibly TRBD1 (6 bases). Per germline, CDR1 SGHTA and CDR2 FQGNSA. This CDR3 region has 15 residues. Written as DNA, the CDR3 is TGTGCCAGCAACTTATCCCCGGAGGTGGGGGCTGGCTACACCTTC. Translated: CASNLSPEVGAGYTF.

The chain links TRBV5-1 to TRBJ2-3, with 10 bases matching TRBD1. J lost 3 bases, V lost 7 bases, and 17 bases had no gene match. The length of the CDR3 is 18 residues. CDR1 and CDR2 (germline): SGHRS, YFSETQ. The CDR3 reads CASDRDRGSRRGTDTQYF. The DNA of the CDR3 is TGCGCCAGCGACCGGGACAGGGGTAGCCGAAGGGGGACAGATACGCAGTATTTT.

The table lists this clone with many counts. The chain joins TRBV7-3 to TRBJ2-2; possibly TRBD1 for D (5 bases). Trimming removed 6 bases from V and 7 bases from J, with 9 bases in between. The germline CDR1 and CDR2 sequences are SGHTA and FQGTGA. This CDR3 region has 12 residues. The CDR3 loop reads CASSPQGGELFF. CDR3 DNA: TGTGCCAGCAGTCCCCAGGGCGGGGAGCTGTTTTTT. The variable domain in full, completed from reference TRBV7-3 and TRBJ2-2, reads GAGVSQTPSNKVTEKGKYVELRCDPISGHTALYWYRQSLGQGPEFLIYFQGTGAADDSGLPNDRFFAVRPEGSVSTLKIQRTERGDSAVYLCASSPQGGELFFGEGSRLTVL.

This chain connects TRBV19 to TRBJ1-2, with D unclear. The V gene's germline CDR1 is LNHDA and CDR2 SQIVND (reference sequence). Trimming removed 0 bases from V and 7 bases from J, with 9 bases in between. This CDR3 spans 13 amino acids. This CDR3 reads CASSIDFSGGYTF. CDR3 sequence (DNA): TGTGCCAGTAGTATAGATTTCAGTGGTGGCTACACCTTC.

The rearrangement links TRBV28 to TRBJ1-4; D ambiguous. The CDR3 sequence is 12 residues long. V shed 4 bases and J shed 12 bases, with 12 bases lying between them. Germline CDR1 MDHEN, CDR2 SYDVKM. The CDR3 DNA sequence: TGTGCCAGCAGTTCTACCAGACTTGAACTGTTTTTT. As protein: CASSSTRLELFF.

This chain links TRBV19 with TRBJ1-2, with D possibly matching TRBD1 (5 bases). Germline-derived CDR1 and CDR2 are LNHDA and SQIVND (reference sequence). Trimming removed 7 bases at V and 2 bases at J, with 11 bases between. This CDR3 contains 13 residues. CDR3 loop: CASNPGRNYGYTF. The CDR3 DNA reads as TGTGCCAGTAATCCAGGGCGGAACTATGGCTACACCTTC.

This sequence joins TRBV2 and TRBJ1-2, with no clear D. Germline V lookup: CDR1 SNHLY, CDR2 FYNNEI. This CDR3 contains 11 residues. V was trimmed by 8 bases and J by 4 bases, leaving 8 bases between them. Written as DNA, the CDR3 is TGTGCCAGCGGGCAGATCTATGGCTACACCTTC. It specifies CASGQIYGYTF. The variable domain in full, with the rest retrieved from reference TRBV2 and TRBJ1-2, is EPEVTQTPSHQVTQMGQEVILRCVPISNHLYFYWYRQILGQKVEFLVSFYNNEISEKSEIFDDQFSVERPDGSNFTLKIRSTKLEDSAMYFCASGQIYGYTFGSGTRLTVV.

V usage is TRBV3-1 (or the pseudogene TRBV3-2) and J usage is TRBJ2-2; D call uncertain. The CDR3 totals 14 residues. V lost 1 base and J lost 4, with 7 bases in between. Germline-derived CDR1 and CDR2 are LGHDT and YNNKEL (reference sequence). The chain's CDR3 is CASSQAGGTGELFF. The DNA of the CDR3 is TGTGCCAGCAGCCAAGCCGGTGGCACCGGGGAGCTGTTTTTT.

The chain has TRBV5-6 and TRBJ1-1, with D maybe TRBD1 (6 bases). The V gene lost 2 bases and the J gene lost 6 bases, with 29 bases spanning the gap. The V gene's germline CDR1 is SGHDT and CDR2 YYEEEE. The CDR3 extends over 19 amino acids. The CDR3 loop reads CASSFITHLGGTGLPEAFF. The CDR3 DNA reads TGTGCCAGCAGCTTCATCACGCACCTTGGGGGTACAGGGTTGCCTGAAGCTTTCTTT.

J is TRBJ1-6 and V is TRBV7-9; TRBD1 is a possible D gene (6 bases). Trimming took off 5 bases at V and 8 bases at J, with 13 bases between the two ends. CDR1 and CDR2 (germline): SEHNR, FQNEAQ (reference sequence). The CDR3 covers 14 residues. The CDR3 coding sequence is TGTGCCAGCAGCCGCGACAGGTTTGATTCACCCCTCCACTTT. It codes for CASSRDRFDSPLHF.

The chain recombines TRBV5-8 with TRBJ1-6; TRBD1 matches 7 bases. The length of the CDR3 is 15 residues. After removal of 0 bases from V and 8 bases from J, the junction contained 5 bases not matched to a gene. The germline CDR1 and CDR2 sequences are SGHTS and YDEGEE. The CDR3 sequence: CASSLGGGADSPLHF. In DNA, the CDR3 is TGTGCCAGCAGCTTGGGAGGGGGCGCTGATTCACCCCTCCACTTT.

The chain carries TRBV2 and TRBJ1-2, with TRBD1 matching over 8 bases. CDR1 is SNHLY, CDR2 FYNNEI, per germline. This CDR3 region has 16 residues. V shed 9 bases and J 4 bases; nucleotides not matched to a gene: 16. DNA for the CDR3: TGTGCCAGACAAATCGAGGGACAGGTGCCACTCTATGGCTACACCTTC. Translation gives CARQIEGQVPLYGYTF.

This clone was recorded only once. The CDR3 region has the DNA TGTGCCAGCAGCTTAACAGGGTTCGGCACAGATACGCAGTATTTT. Amino acid sequence: CASSLTGFGTDTQYF. This chain uses TRBV7-2 with TRBJ2-3, with D possibly being TRBD1 (6 bases). This CDR3 spans 15 amino acids. Trimming removed 2 bases at V and 1 base at J, with 10 bases between. Germline lookup yields CDR1 SGHTA and CDR2 FQGNSA.

The rearrangement joins TRBV27 to TRBJ2-1; tentative D call: TRBD2 (6 bases). The ends were cut back, 2 bases at V and 6 bases at J, with 11 bases in the middle. The CDR3 is 14 residues long. The germline V gene encodes CDR1 MNHEY and CDR2 SMNVEV (reference sequence). In nucleotides, the CDR3 is TGTGCCAGCAGTTTACGGGACGGGAGCAATGAGCAGTTCTTC. This translates into CASSLRDGSNEQFF.

The chain recombines TRBV12-5 with TRBJ1-2, with D maybe TRBD1 (5 bases). This CDR3 is built from 15 residues. Trimming removed 4 bases at V and 1 base at J, with 13 bases between. From germline, CDR1 is LGHNT and CDR2 FRNRAP. CDR3 residues: CASGSGPINNYGYTF. The CDR3, as DNA: TGTGCTAGTGGTTCAGGGCCCATTAATAACTATGGCTACACCTTC.

The chain uses TRBV24-1 and TRBJ1-2, with D unresolved. Germline V gives CDR1 KGHDR, CDR2 SFDVKD. With 4 bases removed from V and 4 bases from J, the gap between germline ends came to 6 bases. The CDR3 consists of 12 residues. CDR3 residues: CATSEAGYGYTF. Written as DNA, the CDR3 is TGTGCCACCAGTGAGGCGGGCTATGGCTACACCTTC.

The chain joins TRBV7-8 to TRBJ1-1; D possibly corresponds to TRBD1 (5 bases). Between the trimmed V and J ends, which lost 5 bases and 5 bases, there was a span of 18 bases. CDR3 size: 15 residues. Germline CDR1 and CDR2: SGHVS and FQNEAQ. The CDR3 loop reads CASSPGGARGTEAFF. The CDR3 nucleotides read TGTGCCAGCAGCCCCGGGGGAGCGAGAGGGACTGAAGCTTTCTTT.